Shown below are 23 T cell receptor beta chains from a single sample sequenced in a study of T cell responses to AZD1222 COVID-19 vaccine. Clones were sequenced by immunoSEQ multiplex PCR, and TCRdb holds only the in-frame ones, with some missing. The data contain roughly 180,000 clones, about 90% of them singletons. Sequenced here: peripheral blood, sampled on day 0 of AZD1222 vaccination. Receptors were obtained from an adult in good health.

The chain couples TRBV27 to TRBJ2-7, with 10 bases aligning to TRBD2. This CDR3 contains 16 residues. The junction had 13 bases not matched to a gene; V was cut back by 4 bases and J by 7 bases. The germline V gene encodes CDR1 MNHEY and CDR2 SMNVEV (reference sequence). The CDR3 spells CASSSQTLAGGGEQYF. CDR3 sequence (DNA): TGTGCCAGCAGTTCGCAAACTTTAGCGGGGGGTGGGGAGCAGTACTTC.

CDR3 amino acids: CASSLGTGDGYTF. CDR3 DNA: TGTGCCAGCAGTTTAGGGACAGGGGACGGCTACACCTTC. The J gene is TRBJ1-2, the V gene TRBV27; TRBD1 matches at 10 bases. V lost 2 bases to trimming and J lost 8 bases; unmatched junction nucleotides: 2. Germline-derived CDR1 and CDR2 are MNHEY and SMNVEV (reference sequence). CDR3 size: 13 residues.

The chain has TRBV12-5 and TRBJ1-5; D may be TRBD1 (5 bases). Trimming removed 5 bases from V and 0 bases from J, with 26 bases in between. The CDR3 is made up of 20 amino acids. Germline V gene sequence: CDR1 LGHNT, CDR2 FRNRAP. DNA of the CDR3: TGTGCTAGTGGTGGAGGAGGGGTAGCCGGGTCAACGTTTAGCAATCAGCCCCAGCATTTT. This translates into CASGGGGVAGSTFSNQPQHF.

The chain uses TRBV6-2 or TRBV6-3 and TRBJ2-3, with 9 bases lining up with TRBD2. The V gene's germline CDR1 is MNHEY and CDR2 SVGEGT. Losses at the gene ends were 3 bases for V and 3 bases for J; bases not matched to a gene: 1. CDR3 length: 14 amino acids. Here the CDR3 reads CASSYSGSTDTQYF. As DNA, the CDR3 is TGTGCCAGCAGTTATAGCGGGAGTACAGATACGCAGTATTTT.

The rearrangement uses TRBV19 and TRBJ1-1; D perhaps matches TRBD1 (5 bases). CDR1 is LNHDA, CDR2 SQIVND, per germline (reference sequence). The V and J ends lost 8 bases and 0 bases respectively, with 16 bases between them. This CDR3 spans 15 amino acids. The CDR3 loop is CASEGLRSMNTEAFF. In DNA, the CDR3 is TGTGCCAGTGAGGGGCTCAGGAGCATGAACACTGAAGCTTTCTTT.

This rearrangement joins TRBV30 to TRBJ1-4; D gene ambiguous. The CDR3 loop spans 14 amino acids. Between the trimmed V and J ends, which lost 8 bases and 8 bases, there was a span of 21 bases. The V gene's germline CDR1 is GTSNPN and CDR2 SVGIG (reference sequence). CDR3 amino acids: CATGLIDHGEKLFF. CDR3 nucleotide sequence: TGTGCCACGGGATTAATCGACCACGGGGAAAAACTGTTTTTT.

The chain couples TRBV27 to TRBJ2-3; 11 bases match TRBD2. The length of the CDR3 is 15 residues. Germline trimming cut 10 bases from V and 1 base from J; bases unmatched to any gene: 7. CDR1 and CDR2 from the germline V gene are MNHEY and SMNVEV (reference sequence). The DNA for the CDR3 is TGTGCCACTCAAATTAGCGGGGGGGGCACAGATACGCAGTATTTT. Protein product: CATQISGGGTDTQYF.

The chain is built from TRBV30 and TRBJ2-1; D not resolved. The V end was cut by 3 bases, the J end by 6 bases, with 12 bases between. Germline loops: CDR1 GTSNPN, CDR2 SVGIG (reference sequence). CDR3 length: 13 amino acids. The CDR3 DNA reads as TGTGCCTGGAGCGCGGCGGCGGTCAATGAGCAGTTCTTC. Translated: CAWSAAAVNEQFF.

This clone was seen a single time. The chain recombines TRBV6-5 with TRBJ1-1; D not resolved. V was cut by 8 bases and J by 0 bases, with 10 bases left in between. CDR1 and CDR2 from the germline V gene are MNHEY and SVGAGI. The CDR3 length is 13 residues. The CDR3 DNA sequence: TGTGCCAGCGAGGTCCGAGTGAACACTGAAGCTTTCTTT. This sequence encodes CASEVRVNTEAFF.

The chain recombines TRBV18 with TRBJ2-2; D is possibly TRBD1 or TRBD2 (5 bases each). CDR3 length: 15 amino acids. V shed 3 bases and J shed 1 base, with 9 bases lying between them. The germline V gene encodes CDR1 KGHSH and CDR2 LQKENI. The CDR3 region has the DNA TGTGCCAGCTCACCGAGGGGAGAGAACACCGGGGAGCTGTTTTTT. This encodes CASSPRGENTGELFF. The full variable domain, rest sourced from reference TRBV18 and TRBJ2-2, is NAGVMQNPRHLVRRRGQEARLRCSPMKGHSHVYWYRQLPEEGLKFMVYLQKENIIDESGMPKERFSAEFPKEGPSILRIQQVVRGDSAAYFCASSPRGENTGELFFGEGSRLTVL.

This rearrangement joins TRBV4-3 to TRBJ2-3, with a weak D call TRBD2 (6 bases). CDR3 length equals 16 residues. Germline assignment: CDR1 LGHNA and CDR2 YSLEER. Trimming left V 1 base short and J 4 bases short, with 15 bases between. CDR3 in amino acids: CASSQGLGFGSDTQYF. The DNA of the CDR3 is TGCGCCAGCAGCCAAGGACTAGGATTCGGTTCAGATACGCAGTATTTT.

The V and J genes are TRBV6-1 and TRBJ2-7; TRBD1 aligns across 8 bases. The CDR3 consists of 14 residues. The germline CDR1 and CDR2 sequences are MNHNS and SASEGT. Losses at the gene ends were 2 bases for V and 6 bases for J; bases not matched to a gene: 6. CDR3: CASSEIRGQAEQYF. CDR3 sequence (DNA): TGTGCCAGCAGTGAAATCAGGGGGCAAGCCGAGCAGTACTTC.

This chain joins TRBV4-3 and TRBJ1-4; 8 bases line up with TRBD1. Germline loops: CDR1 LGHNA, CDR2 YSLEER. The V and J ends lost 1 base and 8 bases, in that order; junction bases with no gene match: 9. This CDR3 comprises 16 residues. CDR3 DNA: TGCGCCAGCAGCCAAGGGACCGGGACAGGAGGAGAAAAACTGTTTTTT. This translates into CASSQGTGTGGEKLFF.

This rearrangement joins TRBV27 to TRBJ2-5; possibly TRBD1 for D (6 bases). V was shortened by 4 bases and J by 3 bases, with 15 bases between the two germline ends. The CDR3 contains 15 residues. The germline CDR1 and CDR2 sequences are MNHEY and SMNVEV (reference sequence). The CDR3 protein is CASSSLTGYEETQYF. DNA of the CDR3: TGTGCCAGCAGTTCACTGACAGGCTACGAAGAGACCCAGTACTTC.

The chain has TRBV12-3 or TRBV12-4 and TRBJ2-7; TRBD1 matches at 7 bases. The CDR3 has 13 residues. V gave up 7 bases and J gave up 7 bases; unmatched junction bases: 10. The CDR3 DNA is TGTGCCAGCAACCCGACAGGGCCGGGGGAGCAGTACTTC. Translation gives CASNPTGPGEQYF.

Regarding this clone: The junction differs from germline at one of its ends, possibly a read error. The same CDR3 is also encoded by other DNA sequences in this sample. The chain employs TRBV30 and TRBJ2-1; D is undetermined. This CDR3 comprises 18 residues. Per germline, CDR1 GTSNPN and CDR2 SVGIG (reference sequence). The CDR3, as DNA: TGCGCCTGGAGTGTACGAGGTGGCGGACGTCGCTCCTACAATGAGCAGTTCTTC. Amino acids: CAWSVRGGGRRSYNEQFF.

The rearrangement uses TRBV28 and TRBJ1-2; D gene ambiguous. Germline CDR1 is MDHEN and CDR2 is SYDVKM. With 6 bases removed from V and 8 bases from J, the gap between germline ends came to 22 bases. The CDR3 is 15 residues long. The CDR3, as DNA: TGTGCCAGCAGCCTATATCCCAAGGGCGACGGAGGCTACACCTTC. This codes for CASSLYPKGDGGYTF.

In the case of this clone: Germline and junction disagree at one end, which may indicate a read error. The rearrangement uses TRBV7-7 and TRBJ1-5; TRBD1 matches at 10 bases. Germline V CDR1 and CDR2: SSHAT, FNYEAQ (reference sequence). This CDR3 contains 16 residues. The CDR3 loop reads CASSSGGDRGTQPQHF. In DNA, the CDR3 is TGTGCTAGCAGCTCAGGAGGGGACAGGGGTACTCAGCCCCAGCATTTT. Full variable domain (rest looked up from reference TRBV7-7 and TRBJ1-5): GAGVSQSPRYKVTKRGQDVTLRCDPISSHATLYWYQQALGQGPEFLTYFNYEAQPDKSGLPSDRFSAERPEGSISTLTIQRTEQRDSAMYRCASSSGGDRGTQPQHFGDGTRLSIL.

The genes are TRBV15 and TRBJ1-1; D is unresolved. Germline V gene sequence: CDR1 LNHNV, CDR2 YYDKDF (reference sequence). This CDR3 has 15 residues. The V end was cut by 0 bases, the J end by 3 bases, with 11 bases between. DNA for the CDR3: TGTGCCACCAGCAGAGATCGGAGGTTTGACACTGAAGCTTTCTTT. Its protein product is CATSRDRRFDTEAFF.

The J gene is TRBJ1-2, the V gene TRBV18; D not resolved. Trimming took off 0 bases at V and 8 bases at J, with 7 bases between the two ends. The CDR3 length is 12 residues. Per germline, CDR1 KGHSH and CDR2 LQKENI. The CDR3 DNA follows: TGTGCCAGCTCACCACCGGGTGGGGGCTACACCTTC. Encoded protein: CASSPPGGGYTF.

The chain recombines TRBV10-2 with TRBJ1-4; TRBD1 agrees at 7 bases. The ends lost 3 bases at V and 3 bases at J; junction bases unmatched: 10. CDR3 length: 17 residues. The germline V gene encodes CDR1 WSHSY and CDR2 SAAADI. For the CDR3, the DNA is TGCGCCAGCAGTGATGGGGATAAGGGGGCAGCTAATGAAAAACTGTTTTTT. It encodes CASSDGDKGAANEKLFF.

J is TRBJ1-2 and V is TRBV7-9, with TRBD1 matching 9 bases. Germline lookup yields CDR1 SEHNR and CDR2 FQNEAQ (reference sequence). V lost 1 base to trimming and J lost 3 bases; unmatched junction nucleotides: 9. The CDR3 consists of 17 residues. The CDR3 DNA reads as TGTGCCAGCAGCTTAGGGCCTTCAGACAGGGGGTACTATGGCTACACCTTC. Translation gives CASSLGPSDRGYYGYTF.

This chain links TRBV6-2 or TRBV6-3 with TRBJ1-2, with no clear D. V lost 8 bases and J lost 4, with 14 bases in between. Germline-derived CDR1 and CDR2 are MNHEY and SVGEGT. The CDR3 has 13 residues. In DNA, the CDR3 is TGTGCCAGCCGTTGGACTGCCTCCTATGGCTACACCTTC. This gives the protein CASRWTASYGYTF.